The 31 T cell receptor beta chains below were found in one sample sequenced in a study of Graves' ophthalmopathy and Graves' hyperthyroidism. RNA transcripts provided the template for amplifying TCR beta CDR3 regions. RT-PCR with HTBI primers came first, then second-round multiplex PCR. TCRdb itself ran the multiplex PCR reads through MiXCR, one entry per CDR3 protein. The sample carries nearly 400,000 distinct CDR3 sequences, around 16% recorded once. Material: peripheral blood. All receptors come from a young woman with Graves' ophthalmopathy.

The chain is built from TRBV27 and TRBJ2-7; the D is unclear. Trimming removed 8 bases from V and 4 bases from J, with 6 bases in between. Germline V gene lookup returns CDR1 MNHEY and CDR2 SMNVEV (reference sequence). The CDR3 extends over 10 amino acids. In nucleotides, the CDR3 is TGTGCCAGCGGGTGGTACGAGCAGTACTTC. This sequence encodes CASGWYEQYF.

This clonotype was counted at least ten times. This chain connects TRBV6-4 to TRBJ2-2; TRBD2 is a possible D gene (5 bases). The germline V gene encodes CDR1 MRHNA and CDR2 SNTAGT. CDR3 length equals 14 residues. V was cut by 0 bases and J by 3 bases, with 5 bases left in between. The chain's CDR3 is CASSDSRDTGELFF. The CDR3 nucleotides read TGTGCCAGCAGTGACTCGCGGGACACCGGGGAGCTGTTTTTT.

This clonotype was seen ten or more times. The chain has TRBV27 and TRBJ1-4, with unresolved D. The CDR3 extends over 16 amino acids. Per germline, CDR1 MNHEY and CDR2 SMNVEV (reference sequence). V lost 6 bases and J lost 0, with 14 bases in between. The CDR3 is CASRPSTSATNEKLFF. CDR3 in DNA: TGTGCCAGCAGGCCCTCAACATCTGCAACTAATGAAAAACTGTTTTTT.

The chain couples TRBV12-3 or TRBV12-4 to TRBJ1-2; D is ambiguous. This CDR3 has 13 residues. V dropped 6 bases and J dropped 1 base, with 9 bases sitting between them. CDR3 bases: TGTGCCAGCAGGCCAAGGAATAACTATGGCTACACCTTC. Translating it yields CASRPRNNYGYTF.

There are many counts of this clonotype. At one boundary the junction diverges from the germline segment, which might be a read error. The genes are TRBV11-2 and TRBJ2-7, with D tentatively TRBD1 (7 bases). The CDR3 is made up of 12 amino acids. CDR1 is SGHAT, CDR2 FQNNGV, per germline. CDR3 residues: CASRRAGQPAFF. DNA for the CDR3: TGTGCCAGCAGGAGGGCGGGACAGCCGGCCTTCTTC.

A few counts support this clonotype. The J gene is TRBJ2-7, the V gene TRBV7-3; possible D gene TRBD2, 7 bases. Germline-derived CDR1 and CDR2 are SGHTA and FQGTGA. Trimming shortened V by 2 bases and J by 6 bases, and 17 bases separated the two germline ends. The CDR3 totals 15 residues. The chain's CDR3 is CASSLFRGGIGEQYF. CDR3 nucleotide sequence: TGTGCCAGCAGCTTATTCCGCGGGGGCATCGGCGAGCAGTACTTC. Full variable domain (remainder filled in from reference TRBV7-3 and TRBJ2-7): GAGVSQTPSNKVTEKGKYVELRCDPISGHTALYWYRQSLGQGPEFLIYFQGTGAADDSGLPNDRFFAVRPEGSVSTLKIQRTERGDSAVYLCASSLFRGGIGEQYFGPGTRLTVT.

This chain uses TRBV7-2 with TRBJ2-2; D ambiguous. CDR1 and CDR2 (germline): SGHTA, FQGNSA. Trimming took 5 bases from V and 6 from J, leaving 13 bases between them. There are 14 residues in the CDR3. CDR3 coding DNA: TGTGCCAGCAGCGTCTGGACCTCCTCCGGGGAGCTGTTTTTT. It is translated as CASSVWTSSGELFF.

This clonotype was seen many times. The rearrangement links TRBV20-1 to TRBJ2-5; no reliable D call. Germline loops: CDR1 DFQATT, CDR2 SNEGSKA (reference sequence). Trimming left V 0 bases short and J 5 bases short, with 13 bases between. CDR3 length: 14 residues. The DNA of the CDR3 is TGCAGTGCTAGAGATCTAGGATTTACGGAGACCCAGTACTTC. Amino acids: CSARDLGFTETQYF.

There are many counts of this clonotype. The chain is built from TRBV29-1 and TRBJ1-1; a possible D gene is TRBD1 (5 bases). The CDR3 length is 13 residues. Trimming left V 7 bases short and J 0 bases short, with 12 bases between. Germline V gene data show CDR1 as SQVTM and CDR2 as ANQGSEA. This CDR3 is CSGGWGMNTEAFF. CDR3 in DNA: TGCAGCGGGGGATGGGGGATGAACACTGAAGCTTTCTTT. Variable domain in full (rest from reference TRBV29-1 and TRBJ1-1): SAVISQKPSRDICQRGTSLTIQCQVDSQVTMMFWYRQQPGQSLTLIATANQGSEATYESGFVIDKFPISRPNLTFSTLTVSNMSPEDSSIYLCSGGWGMNTEAFFGQGTRLTVV.

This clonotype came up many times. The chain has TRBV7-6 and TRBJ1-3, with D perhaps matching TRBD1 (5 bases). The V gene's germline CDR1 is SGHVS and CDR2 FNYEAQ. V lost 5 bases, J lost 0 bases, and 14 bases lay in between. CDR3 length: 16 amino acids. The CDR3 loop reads CASSPPGPSSGNTIYF. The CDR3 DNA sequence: TGTGCCAGCAGCCCCCCGGGGCCGAGCTCTGGAAACACCATATATTTT.

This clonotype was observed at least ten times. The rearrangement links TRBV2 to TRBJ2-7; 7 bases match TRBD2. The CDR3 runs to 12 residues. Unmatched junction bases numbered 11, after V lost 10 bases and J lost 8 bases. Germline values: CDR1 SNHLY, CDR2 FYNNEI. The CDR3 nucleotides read TGTGCCACTGGGAGGGCGGGAGTCAAGCAGTACTTC. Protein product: CATGRAGVKQYF.

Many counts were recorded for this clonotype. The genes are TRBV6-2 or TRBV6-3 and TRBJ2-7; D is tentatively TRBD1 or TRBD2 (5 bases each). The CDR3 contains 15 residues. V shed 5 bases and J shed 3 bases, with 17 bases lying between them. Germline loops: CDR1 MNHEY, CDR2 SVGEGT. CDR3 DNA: TGTGCCAGCAGTCCTCATAGGGACGGCAGCTACGAGCAGTACTTC. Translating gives CASSPHRDGSYEQYF.

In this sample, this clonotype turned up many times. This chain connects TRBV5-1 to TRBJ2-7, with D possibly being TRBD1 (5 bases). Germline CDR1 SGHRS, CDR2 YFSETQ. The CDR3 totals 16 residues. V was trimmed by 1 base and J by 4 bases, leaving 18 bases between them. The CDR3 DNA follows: TGCGCCAGCAGCTTGCAGGGAAAGTGGGGATTTTACGAGCAGTACTTC. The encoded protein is CASSLQGKWGFYEQYF. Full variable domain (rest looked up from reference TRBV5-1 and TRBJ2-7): KAGVTQTPRYLIKTRGQQVTLSCSPISGHRSVSWYQQTPGQGLQFLFEYFSETQRNKGNFPGRFSGRQFSNSRSEMNVSTLELGDSALYLCASSLQGKWGFYEQYFGPGTRLTVT.

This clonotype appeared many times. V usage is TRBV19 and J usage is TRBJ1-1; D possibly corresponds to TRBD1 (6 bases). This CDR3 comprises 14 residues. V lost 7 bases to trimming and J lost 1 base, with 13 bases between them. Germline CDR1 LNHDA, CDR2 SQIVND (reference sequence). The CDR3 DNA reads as TGTGCCAGTATAGGGGGAGGTTCGAACACTGAAGCTTTCTTT. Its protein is CASIGGGSNTEAFF. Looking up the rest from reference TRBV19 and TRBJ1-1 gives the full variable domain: DGGITQSPKYLFRKEGQNVTLSCEQNLNHDAMYWYRQDPGQGLRLIYYSQIVNDFQKGDIAEGYSVSREKKESFPLTVTSAQKNPTAFYLCASIGGGSNTEAFFGQGTRLTVV.

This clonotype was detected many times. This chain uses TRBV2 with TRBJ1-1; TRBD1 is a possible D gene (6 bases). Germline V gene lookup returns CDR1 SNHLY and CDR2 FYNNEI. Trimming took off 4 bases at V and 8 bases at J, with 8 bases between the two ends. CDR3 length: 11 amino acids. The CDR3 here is CASSATGEAFF. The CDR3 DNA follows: TGTGCCAGCAGTGCTACAGGGGAAGCTTTCTTT.

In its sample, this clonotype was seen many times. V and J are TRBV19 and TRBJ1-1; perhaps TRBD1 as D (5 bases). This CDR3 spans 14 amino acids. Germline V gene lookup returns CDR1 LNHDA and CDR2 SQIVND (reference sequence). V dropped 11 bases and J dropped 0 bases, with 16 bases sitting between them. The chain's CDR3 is CACKVGTVNTEAFF. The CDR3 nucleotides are TGTGCCTGTAAGGTAGGGACGGTGAACACTGAAGCTTTCTTT.

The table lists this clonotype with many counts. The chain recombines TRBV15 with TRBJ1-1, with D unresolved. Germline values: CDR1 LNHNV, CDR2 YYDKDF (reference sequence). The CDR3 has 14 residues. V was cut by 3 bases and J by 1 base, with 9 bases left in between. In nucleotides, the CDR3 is TGTGCCACCAGCAGTCCCTTCAAGAACACTGAAGCTTTCTTT. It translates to CATSSPFKNTEAFF.

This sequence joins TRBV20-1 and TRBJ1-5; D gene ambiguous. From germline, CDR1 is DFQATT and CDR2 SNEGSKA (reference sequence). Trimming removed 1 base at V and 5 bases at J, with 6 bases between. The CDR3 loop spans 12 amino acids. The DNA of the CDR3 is TGCAGTGCTAGAGTCCCAGATCAGCCCCAGCATTTT. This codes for CSARVPDQPQHF.

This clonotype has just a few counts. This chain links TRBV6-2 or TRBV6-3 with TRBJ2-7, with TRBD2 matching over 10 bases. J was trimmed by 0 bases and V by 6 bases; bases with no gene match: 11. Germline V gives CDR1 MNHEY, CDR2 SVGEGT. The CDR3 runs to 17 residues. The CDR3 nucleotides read TGTGCCAGCAGCCCCGGGACTAGCGTCCAGATCTCCTACGAGCAGTACTTC. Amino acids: CASSPGTSVQISYEQYF.

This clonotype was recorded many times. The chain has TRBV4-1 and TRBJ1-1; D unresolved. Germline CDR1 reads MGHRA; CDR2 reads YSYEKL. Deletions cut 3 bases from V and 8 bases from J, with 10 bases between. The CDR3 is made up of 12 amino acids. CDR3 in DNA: TGCGCCAGCAGCCATCCTTTGGCGGAAGCTTTCTTT. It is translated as CASSHPLAEAFF.

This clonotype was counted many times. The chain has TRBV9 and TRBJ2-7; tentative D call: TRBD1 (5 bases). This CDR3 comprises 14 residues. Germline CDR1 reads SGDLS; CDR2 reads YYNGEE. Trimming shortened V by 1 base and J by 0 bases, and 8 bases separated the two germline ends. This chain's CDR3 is CASSVQGGSYEQYF. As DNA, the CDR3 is TGTGCCAGCAGCGTACAGGGTGGCTCCTACGAGCAGTACTTC. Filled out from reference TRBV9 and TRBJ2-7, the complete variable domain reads DSGVTQTPKHLITATGQRVTLRCSPRSGDLSVYWYQQSLDQGLQFLIQYYNGEERAKGNILERFSAQQFPDLHSELNLSSLELGDSALYFCASSVQGGSYEQYFGPGTRLTVT.

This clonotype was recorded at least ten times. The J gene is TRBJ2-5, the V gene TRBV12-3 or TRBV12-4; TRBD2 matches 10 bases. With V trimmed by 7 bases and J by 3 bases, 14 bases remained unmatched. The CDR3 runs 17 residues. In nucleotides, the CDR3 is TGTGCCAGCAATGCGCCGGGACTAGCGCCGACAGAAGAGACCCAGTACTTC. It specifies CASNAPGLAPTEETQYF.

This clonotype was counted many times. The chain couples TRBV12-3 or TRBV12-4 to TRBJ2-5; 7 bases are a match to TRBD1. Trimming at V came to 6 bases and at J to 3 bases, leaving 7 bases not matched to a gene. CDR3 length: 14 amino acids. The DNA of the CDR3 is TGTGCCAGCAGCCAACTTGACAGGGAAGAGACCCAGTACTTC. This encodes CASSQLDREETQYF.

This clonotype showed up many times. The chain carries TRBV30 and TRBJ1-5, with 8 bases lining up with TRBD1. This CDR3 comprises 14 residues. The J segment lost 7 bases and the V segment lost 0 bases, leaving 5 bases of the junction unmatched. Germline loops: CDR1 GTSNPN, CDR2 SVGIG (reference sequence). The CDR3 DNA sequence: TGTGCCTGGAGTGTAGGACAGGGAGGCCAGCCCCAGCATTTT. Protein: CAWSVGQGGQPQHF.

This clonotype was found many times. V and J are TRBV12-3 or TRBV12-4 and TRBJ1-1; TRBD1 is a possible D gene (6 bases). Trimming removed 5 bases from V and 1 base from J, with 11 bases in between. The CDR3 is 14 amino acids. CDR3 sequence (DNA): TGTGCCAGCAGTCCCGGACAGTCGAACACTGAAGCTTTCTTT. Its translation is CASSPGQSNTEAFF.

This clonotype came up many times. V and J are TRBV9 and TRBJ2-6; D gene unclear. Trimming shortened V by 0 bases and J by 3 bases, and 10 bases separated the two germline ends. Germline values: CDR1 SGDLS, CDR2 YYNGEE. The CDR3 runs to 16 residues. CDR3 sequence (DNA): TGTGCCAGCAGCGTAGAACGTGTTGGTGGGGCCAACGTCCTGACTTTC. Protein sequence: CASSVERVGGANVLTF.

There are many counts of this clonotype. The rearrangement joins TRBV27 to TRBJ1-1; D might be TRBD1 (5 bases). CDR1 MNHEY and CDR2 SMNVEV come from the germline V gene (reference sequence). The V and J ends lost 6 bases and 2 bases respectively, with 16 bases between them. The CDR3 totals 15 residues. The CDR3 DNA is TGTGCCAGCAGGCCAACCGGGGGACTTAACACTGAAGCTTTCTTT. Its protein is CASRPTGGLNTEAFF.

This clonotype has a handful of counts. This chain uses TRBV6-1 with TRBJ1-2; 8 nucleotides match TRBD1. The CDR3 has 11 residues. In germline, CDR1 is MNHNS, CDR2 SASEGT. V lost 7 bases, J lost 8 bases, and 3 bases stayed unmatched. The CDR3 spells CASNDRGGYTF. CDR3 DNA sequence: TGTGCCAGCAACGACAGGGGCGGCTACACCTTC.

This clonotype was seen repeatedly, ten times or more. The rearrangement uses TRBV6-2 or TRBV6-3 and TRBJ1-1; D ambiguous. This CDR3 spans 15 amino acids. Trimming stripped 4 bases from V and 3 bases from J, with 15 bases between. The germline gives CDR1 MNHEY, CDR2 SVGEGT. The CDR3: CASSSLSERDTEAFF. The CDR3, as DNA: TGTGCCAGCAGTTCCCTCTCCGAAAGGGACACTGAAGCTTTCTTT.

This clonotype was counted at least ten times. CDR3 sequence: CASSLKQGRTEAFF. Written as DNA, the CDR3 is TGTGCCAGCAGCTTAAAACAGGGTCGGACTGAAGCTTTCTTT. V usage is TRBV11-2 and J usage is TRBJ1-1, with D possibly being TRBD1 (6 bases). This CDR3 region has 14 residues. The germline V gene has CDR1 SGHAT and CDR2 FQNNGV. Deletions cut 2 bases from V and 5 bases from J, with 12 bases between.

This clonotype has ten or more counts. The CDR3 DNA is TGCGCCAGCAGCTCCGGGACAGGGGGCGATCAGCCCCAGCATTTT. This gives the protein CASSSGTGGDQPQHF. The chain joins TRBV10-2 to TRBJ1-5, with 12 bases identical to TRBD1. Germline V gene data show CDR1 as WSHSY and CDR2 as SAAADI. V shed 6 bases and J 5 bases; nucleotides not matched to a gene: 5. The CDR3 has 15 amino acids.